These T cell receptor beta chains were read from a single sample in a study of blood T cell repertoires in COVID-19. Produced via immunoSEQ multiplex PCR; TCRdb's table is partial and in-frame only. The sample comprises 60,000 to 75,000 clones, 70% to 90% of which are singletons, and about 4% rests with the top ten. Sequences were obtained from peripheral blood. The receptors originated from a man aged 70 or older with active COVID-19. Both conserved end residues are part of each CDR3. Fields, in order: V gene, J gene, clone size, D gene, CDR3 DNA, CDR3 protein. D genes are given only for firm matches. The size of a clone is reported for some rows only, either as once, few or many, or as a class for expanded clones.

>TRBV18|TRBJ1-1|once|TRBD1
TGTGCCAGCTCACCGGACAGGACCTCTTCAGAAGCTTTCTTT
CASSPDRTSSEAFF
>TRBV6-5|TRBJ2-7|-|TRBD2
TGTGCCACCAGCCCCGCGGGGGGGGGCAAATACGAGCAGTACTTC
CATSPAGGGKYEQYF
>TRBV14|TRBJ2-1|-|-
TGTGCCAGCAGCCAAGGCGGCGGGCCCTACAATGAGCAGTTCTTC
CASSQGGGPYNEQFF
>TRBV28|TRBJ2-6|-|-
TGTGCCAGCAGTCCCCCGGGACTGACGTCTGGGGCCAACGTCCTGACTTTC
CASSPPGLTSGANVLTF
>TRBV7-3|TRBJ2-2|-|TRBD1
TGTGCCAGCAGCTTATTCGCCCCGACAGGGGGGGCGGCGCTGTTTTTT
CASSLFAPTGGAALFF
>TRBV4-3|TRBJ2-7|-|TRBD1
TGCGCCAGCAGCCAAGGGCCAGGGGGCTGGGAGCAGTACTTC
CASSQGPGGWEQYF
>TRBV5-1|TRBJ2-7|-|-
TGCGCCAGCAGCTTGGACGCCGAGGACTACGAGCAGTACTTC
CASSLDAEDYEQYF
>TRBV7-2|TRBJ2-7|-|TRBD2
TGTGCCAGCAGCAAGCGGGGTGGGACCTACGAGCAGTACTTC
CASSKRGGTYEQYF
>TRBV18|TRBJ1-1|-|-
TGTGCCAGCCGCAACAGGGTCATGAACACTGAAGCTTTCTTT
CASRNRVMNTEAFF
>TRBV3-1/TRBV3-2|TRBJ2-5|-|TRBD1
TGTGCCAGCAGCCCCCGACAGGGGCCGGGGTGGATCCAGTACTTC
CASSPRQGPGWIQYF
>TRBV19|TRBJ2-7|few|TRBD2
TGTGCCAGTAGTGGGCTAGCGGGAGTCAGCGAGCAGTACTTC
CASSGLAGVSEQYF
>TRBV12-5|TRBJ2-5|once|-
TGTGCTAGTGGTTTGGGCGGGGCTCTAAATTGGGGGACCCAGTACTTC
CASGLGGALNWGTQYF
>TRBV9|TRBJ2-7|-|TRBD1
TGTGCCAGCAGCGTAGGGGGACAGGGGGCCTACGAGCAGTACTTC
CASSVGGQGAYEQYF
>TRBV18|TRBJ2-6|-|-
TGTGCCAGCTCACCACTTGGCCAGAACTCTGGGGCCAACGTCCTGACTTTC
CASSPLGQNSGANVLTF
>TRBV5-4|TRBJ2-6|-|TRBD1
TGTGCCAGCAGCTGGGGACAGGGCGACGGGGCCAACGTCCTGACTTTC
CASSWGQGDGANVLTF
>TRBV2|TRBJ1-6|-|TRBD1
TGTGCCAGCACCCTGGACAGGAGCTCCTATAATTCACCCCTCCACTTT
CASTLDRSSYNSPLHF
>TRBV19|TRBJ1-6|once|-
TGTGCCACCCTCCGGGCCGACGGGGAGGCCCTCCACTTT
CATLRADGEALHF
>TRBV14|TRBJ2-3|-|TRBD2
TGTGCCAGCAGAAAAGAGGGGGCTAGCGGGACCACAGATACGCAGTATTTT
CASRKEGASGTTDTQYF
>TRBV21-1|TRBJ2-1|-|-
TGTGCCAGCAGCACGAGCTCCTACAATGAGCAGTTCTTC
CASSTSSYNEQFF
>TRBV7-9|TRBJ2-7|-|TRBD1
TGTGCCAGCAGCCCGGGACAGGGTCCATACGAGCAGTACTTC
CASSPGQGPYEQYF
>TRBV24-1|TRBJ1-1|-|-
TGTGCCACCAGTCGGGACACTGAAGCTTTCTTT
CATSRDTEAFF
>TRBV7-9|TRBJ1-1|-|TRBD1
TGTGCCAGCAGCGCGACAGGGATGAACACTGAAGCTTTCTTT
CASSATGMNTEAFF
>TRBV7-3|TRBJ2-5|-|TRBD2
TGTGCCAGCAGCCCTACCGGGGCTAGCGGTGAGACCCAGTACTTC
CASSPTGASGETQYF
>TRBV19|TRBJ2-2|-|-
TGTGCCAGCGGAGGGCCGGTAGACCAGAACACCGGGGAGCTGTTTTTT
CASGGPVDQNTGELFF
>TRBV5-8|TRBJ2-1|-|TRBD2
TGTGCCAGCAGCTTGGCCGGGCTAGCGGGAGGGCTCTCCTACAATGAGCAGTTCTTC
CASSLAGLAGGLSYNEQFF
>TRBV3-1/TRBV3-2|TRBJ2-3|-|TRBD2
TGTGCCAGCAGCCAAGGGGTACTAGCGGGTGAGCAGTATTTT
CASSQGVLAGEQYF
>TRBV5-1|TRBJ1-2|-|TRBD1
TGCGCCAGCAGCTTGGAGGGACAGGGAATGGATGGCTACACCTTC
CASSLEGQGMDGYTF
>TRBV7-3|TRBJ1-5|-|TRBD1
TGTGCCAGCAGCCTAGGGGGCCGGGGCAATCAGCCCCAGCATTTT
CASSLGGRGNQPQHF
>TRBV7-3|TRBJ2-5|once|-
TGTGCCAGCAGCCCATCCGGGACACAAGAGACCCAGTACTTC
CASSPSGTQETQYF
>TRBV19|TRBJ2-7|once|TRBD2
TGTGCCAGTAGTATAAACCTAGCGGGAGACCCCGAGCAGTACTTC
CASSINLAGDPEQYF
>TRBV28|TRBJ2-5|-|TRBD1
TGTGCCAGCAGCCAACCGGGACAGCAAGAGACCCAGTACTTC
CASSQPGQQETQYF
>TRBV11-2|TRBJ2-3|few|-
TGTGCCAGCAGCCCACCGCGGGGCAGGCGGGCAGATACGCAGTATTTT
CASSPPRGRRADTQYF
>TRBV29-1|TRBJ2-2|-|TRBD1
TGCAGCGTTTGGGGGACAGGGTCCACCGGGGAGCTGTTTTTT
CSVWGTGSTGELFF
>TRBV3-1/TRBV3-2|TRBJ1-6|-|-
TGTGCCAGCAGCCAAGAGTCGGAGAATTCACCCCTCCACTTT
CASSQESENSPLHF
>TRBV6-6|TRBJ1-5|once|-
TGTGCCAGCAGTTACTCGGCAGGGAGGAATCAGCCCCAGCATTTT
CASSYSAGRNQPQHF
>TRBV29-1|TRBJ2-2|-|TRBD2
TGCAGCGTTTCTGGGGCGGGAGGAAACGGGGAGCTGTTTTTT
CSVSGAGGNGELFF
>TRBV6-5|TRBJ2-5|few|TRBD2
TGTGCCACCCTAGCGGGAGGAGGTGAGACCCAGTACTTC
CATLAGGGETQYF
>TRBV30|TRBJ2-1|-|TRBD2
TGTGCCTGGAGTCAGGACAGTCCTCTCGGACTAGCGGGGCCCAATGAGCAGTTCTTC
CAWSQDSPLGLAGPNEQFF
>TRBV30|TRBJ2-7|-|-
TGTGCCTGGAGCTCCCAGGGGAATAAGGCGTACTTC
CAWSSQGNKAYF
>TRBV7-2|TRBJ2-3|-|-
TGTGCCAGCAGTTTACAGGGCACTAGCACAGATACGCAGTATTTT
CASSLQGTSTDTQYF
>TRBV19|TRBJ2-4|-|-
TGTGCCAGTAGTATGGGGAGAAACATTCAGTACTTC
CASSMGRNIQYF
>TRBV9|TRBJ1-2|-|TRBD1
TGTGCCAGCAGCCCCGCTGCGTGGACAGGGAGGTATGGCTACACCTTC
CASSPAAWTGRYGYTF
>TRBV10-3|TRBJ1-3|-|-
TGTGCCATCAGCCAGGCGGGGGGAAACACCATATATTTT
CAISQAGGNTIYF
>TRBV19|TRBJ2-5|-|-
TGTGCCAGTAGTCCCCGGACTAAACAAGAGACCCAGTACTTC
CASSPRTKQETQYF
>TRBV5-1|TRBJ1-2|-|TRBD1
TGCGCCAGCAGCTTGGAAGGACAGGGCAGGGGCTACACCTTC
CASSLEGQGRGYTF
>TRBV9|TRBJ1-1|-|TRBD1
TGTGCCAGCAGCGTAGCTGTGAGGGGGCCGGACACTGAAGCTTTCTTT
CASSVAVRGPDTEAFF